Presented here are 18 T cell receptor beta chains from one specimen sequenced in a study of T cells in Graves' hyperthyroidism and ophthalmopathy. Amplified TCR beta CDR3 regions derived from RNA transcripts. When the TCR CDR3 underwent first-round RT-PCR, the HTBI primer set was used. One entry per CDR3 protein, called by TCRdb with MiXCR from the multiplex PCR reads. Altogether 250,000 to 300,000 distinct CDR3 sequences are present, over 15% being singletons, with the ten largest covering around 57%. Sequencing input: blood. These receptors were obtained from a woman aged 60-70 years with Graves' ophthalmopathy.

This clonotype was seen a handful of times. The CDR3 bases are TGTGCCAGCAGCTTTCGAGACAGGGACAATGAGCAGTTCTTC. It translates to CASSFRDRDNEQFF. The V call is TRBV7-9, the J call TRBJ2-1, with 7 nucleotides matching TRBD1. The germline gives CDR1 SEHNR, CDR2 FQNEAQ (reference sequence). The CDR3 spans 14 residues. V shed 3 bases and J 5 bases; nucleotides not matched to a gene: 4.

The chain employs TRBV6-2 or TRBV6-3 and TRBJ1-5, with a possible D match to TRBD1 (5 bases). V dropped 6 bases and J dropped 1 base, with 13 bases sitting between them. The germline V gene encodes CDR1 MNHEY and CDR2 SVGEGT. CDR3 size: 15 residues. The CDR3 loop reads CASSQGPFSNQPQHF. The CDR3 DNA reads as TGTGCCAGCAGCCAGGGACCCTTCAGCAATCAGCCCCAGCATTTT.

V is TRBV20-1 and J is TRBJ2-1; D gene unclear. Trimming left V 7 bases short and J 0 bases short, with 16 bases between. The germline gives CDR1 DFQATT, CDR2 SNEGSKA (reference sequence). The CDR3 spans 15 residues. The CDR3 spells CSVQQEVSSYNEQFF. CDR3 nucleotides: TGCAGTGTCCAACAAGAGGTTAGCTCCTACAATGAGCAGTTCTTC.

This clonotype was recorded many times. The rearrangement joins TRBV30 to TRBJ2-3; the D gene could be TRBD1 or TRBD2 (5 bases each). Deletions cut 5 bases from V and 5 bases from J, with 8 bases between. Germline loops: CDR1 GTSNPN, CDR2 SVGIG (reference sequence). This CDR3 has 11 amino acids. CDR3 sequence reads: CAWEGLDTQYF. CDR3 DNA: TGTGCCTGGGAGGGGTTAGATACGCAGTATTTT.

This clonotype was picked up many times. For the CDR3, the DNA is TGTGCCAGCAGTCCCTCGGGCGTGGGCACCGGGGAGCTGTTTTTT. Translated: CASSPSGVGTGELFF. The chain uses TRBV12-3 or TRBV12-4 and TRBJ2-2; D is uncertain. CDR3 length: 15 amino acids. Trimming took 5 bases from V and 4 from J, leaving 14 bases between them.

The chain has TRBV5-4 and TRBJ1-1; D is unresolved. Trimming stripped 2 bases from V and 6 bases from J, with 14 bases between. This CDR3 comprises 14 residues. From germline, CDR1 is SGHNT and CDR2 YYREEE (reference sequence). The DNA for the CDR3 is TGTGCCAGCAGCTTCGGCTCTCGGGGAGCTGAAGCTTTCTTT. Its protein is CASSFGSRGAEAFF.

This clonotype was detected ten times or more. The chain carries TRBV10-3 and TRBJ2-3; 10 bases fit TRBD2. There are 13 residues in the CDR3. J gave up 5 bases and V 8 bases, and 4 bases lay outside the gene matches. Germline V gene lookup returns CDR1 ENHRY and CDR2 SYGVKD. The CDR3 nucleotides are TGTGCCATCGGGCTAGCGGGAGTAGATACGCAGTATTTT. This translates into CAIGLAGVDTQYF.

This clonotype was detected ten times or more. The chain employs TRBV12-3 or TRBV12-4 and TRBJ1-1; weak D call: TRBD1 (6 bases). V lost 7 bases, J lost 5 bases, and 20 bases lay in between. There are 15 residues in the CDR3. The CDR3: CASNLPRGVGTEAFF. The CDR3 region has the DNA TGTGCCAGCAATCTTCCGAGGGGGGTAGGGACTGAAGCTTTCTTT.

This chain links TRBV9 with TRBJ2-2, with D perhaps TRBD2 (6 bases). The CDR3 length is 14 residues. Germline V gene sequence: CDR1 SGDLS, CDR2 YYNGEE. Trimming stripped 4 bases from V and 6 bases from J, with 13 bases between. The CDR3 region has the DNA TGTGCCAGCAGCCGGGACTCCTTCCCCGGGGAGCTGTTTTTT. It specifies CASSRDSFPGELFF.

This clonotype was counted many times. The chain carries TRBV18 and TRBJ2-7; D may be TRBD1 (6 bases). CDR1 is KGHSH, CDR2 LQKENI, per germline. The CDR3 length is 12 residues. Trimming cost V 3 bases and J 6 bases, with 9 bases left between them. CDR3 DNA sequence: TGTGCCAGCTCACCGGACAGACGCGAGCAGTACTTC. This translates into CASSPDRREQYF.

This CDR3 is CASSSTRGSTNEKLFF. CDR3 nucleotides: TGCGCCAGCAGCTCCACCCGGGGGTCAACTAATGAAAAACTGTTTTTT. The chain couples TRBV5-1 to TRBJ1-4, with D maybe TRBD1 (5 bases). Germline V lookup: CDR1 SGHRS, CDR2 YFSETQ. V dropped 3 bases and J dropped 0 bases, with 12 bases sitting between them. The CDR3 is made up of 16 amino acids.

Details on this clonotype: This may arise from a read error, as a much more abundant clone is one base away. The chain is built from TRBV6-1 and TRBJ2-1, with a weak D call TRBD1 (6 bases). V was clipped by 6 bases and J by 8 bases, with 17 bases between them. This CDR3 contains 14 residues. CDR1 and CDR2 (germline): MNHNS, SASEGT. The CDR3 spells CASRPIGQYDEQFF. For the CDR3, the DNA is TGTGCCAGCAGACCTATCGGACAGTACGATGAGCAGTTCTTC.

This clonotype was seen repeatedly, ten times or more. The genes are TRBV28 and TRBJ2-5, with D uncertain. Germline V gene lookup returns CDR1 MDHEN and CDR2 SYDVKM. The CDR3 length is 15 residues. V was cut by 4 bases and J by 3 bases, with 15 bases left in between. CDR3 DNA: TGTGCCAGCAGTTGGTACGGAGCTTACGAAGAGACCCAGTACTTC. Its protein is CASSWYGAYEETQYF.

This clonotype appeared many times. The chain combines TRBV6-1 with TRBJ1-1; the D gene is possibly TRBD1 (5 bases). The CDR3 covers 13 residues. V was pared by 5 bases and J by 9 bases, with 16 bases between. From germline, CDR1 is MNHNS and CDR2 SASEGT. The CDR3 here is CASSSPGIGKAFF. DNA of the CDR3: TGTGCCAGCAGTTCCCCAGGGATTGGGAAAGCTTTCTTT.

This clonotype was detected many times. CDR3 nucleotide sequence: TGTGCCAGCTCGCGACAGGGAACGGAGGGCTACACCTTC. This translates into CASSRQGTEGYTF. The chain uses TRBV18 and TRBJ1-2; 7 bases are shared with TRBD1. The ends lost 6 bases at V and 8 bases at J; junction bases unmatched: 9. The length of the CDR3 is 13 residues. Looked up from germline, CDR1 is KGHSH and CDR2 is LQKENI.

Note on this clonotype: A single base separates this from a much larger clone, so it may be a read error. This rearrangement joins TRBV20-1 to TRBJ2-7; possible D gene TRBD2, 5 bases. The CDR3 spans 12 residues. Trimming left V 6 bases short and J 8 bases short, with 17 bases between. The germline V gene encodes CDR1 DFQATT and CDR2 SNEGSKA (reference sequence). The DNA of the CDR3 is TGCAGTGCCCTCTCGGCTTCTAGCAAGCAGTACTTC. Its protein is CSALSASSKQYF.

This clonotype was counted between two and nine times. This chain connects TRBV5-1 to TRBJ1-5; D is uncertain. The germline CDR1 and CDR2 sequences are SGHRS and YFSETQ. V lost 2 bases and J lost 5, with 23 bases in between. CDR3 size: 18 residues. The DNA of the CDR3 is TGCGCCAGCAGCTTCGTTTTCACTGTGCTACCAAACGATCAGCCCCAGCATTTT. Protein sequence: CASSFVFTVLPNDQPQHF.

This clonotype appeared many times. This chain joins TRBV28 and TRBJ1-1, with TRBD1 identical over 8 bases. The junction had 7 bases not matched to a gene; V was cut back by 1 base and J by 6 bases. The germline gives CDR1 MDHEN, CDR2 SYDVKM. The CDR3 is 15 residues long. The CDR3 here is CASSLSATGAPEAFF. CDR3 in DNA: TGTGCCAGCAGTTTATCGGCGACAGGGGCCCCTGAAGCTTTCTTT.